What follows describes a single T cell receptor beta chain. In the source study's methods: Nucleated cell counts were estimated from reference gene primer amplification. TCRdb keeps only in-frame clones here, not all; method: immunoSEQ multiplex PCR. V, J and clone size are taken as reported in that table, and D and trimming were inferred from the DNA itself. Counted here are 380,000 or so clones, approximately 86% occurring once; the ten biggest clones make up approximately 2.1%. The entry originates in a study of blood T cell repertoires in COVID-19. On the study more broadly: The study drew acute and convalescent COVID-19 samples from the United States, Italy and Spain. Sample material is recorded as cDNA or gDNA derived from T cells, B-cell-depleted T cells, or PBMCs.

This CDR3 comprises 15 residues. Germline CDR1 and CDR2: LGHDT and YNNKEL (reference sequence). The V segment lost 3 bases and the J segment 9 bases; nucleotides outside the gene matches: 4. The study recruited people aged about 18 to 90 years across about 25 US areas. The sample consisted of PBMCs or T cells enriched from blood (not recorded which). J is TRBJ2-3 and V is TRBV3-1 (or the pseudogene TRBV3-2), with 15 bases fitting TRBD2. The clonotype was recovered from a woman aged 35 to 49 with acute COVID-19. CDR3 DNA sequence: TGTGCCAGCAGCCACGGACTAGCGGGGGGGCCGACGCAGTATTTT. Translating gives CASSHGLAGGPTQYF.